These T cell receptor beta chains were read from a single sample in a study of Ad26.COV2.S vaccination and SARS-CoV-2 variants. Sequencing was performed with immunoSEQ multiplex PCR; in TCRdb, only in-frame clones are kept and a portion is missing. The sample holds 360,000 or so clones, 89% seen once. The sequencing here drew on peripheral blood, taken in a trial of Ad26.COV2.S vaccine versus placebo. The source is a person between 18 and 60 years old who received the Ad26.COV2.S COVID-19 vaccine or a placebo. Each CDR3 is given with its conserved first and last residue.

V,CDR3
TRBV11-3,CASSYRTGGNGANVLTF
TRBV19,CASSIRGGGGYTF
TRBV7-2,CASGAMGGTEAFF
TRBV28,CASSSLGQRETQYF
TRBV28,CASTRSVDKTQYF
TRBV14,CASSHRQGSNDHPEAFF
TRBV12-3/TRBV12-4,CASSFGRSYEQYF
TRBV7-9,CASSPGQGTRLVYF
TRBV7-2,CASGRTGGYEQYF
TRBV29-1,CSAGEGGMANEQFF
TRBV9,CASSVRGLAGGQETQYF
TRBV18,CASSEGAADEQYF
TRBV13,CASSPRLAGVRNEQFF
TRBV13,CASSEQGVGEKLFF
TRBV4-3,CASSQESRQTQYF
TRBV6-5,CASSGITDTQYF
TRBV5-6,CASSVRQGMNTEAFF
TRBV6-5,CASSYSGQDSYEQYF
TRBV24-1,CATSGIIASTDTQYF
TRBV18,CASSGRSSGRAHEQYF
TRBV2,CASSSGTGSYGYTF
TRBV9,CASSVQAGPEEQYF
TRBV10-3,CAISGQGPNYGYTF
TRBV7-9,CASAQGLADTQYF
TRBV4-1,CASSQVWGEQYF
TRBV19,CASTPGLNTEAFF
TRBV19,CASSISASSGNTIYF
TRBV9,CASSVDYQYQETQYF
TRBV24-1,CATSETGTSGSNEQFF
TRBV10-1,CASSMGLAGSQETQYF
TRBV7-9,CASSPRTGRGYEQYF
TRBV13,CASSLEYNEQFF
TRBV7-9,CASSPRGRVSSYNEQFF
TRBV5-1,CASSPNSGGGGANVLTF
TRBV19,CASSPRGVEDTQYF
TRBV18,CASSLLGGADTEAFF
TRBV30,CAWTQVGAEAFF
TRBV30,CAWSVGGAEQYF
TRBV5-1,CASSLDGRAPNEQFF
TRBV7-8,CASSLDRAGNTIYF
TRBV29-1,CSVGKGGGTEAFF
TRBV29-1,CSVQGRAPYNEQFF
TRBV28,CASRSPGQGNEQYF
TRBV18,CASSGDRGGQPQHF
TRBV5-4,CASSLGDGGYNEQFF
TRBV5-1,CASSLYWDRGYNEQFF
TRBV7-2,CASGGGTANPREQYF
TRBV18,CASSPGTRRDEQYF